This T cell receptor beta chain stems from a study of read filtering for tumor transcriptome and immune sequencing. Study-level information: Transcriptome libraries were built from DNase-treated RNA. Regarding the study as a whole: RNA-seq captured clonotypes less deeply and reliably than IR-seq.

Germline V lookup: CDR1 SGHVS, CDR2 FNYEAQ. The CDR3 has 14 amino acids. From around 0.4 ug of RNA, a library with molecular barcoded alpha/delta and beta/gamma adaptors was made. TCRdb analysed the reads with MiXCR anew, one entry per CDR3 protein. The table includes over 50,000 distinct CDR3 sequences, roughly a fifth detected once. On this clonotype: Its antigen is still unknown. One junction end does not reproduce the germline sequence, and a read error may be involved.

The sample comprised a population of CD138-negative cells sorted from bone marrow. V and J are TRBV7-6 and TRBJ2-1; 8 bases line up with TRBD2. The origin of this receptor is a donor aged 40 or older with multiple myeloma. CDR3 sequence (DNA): TGTGCCGGCAGCGGACTAGCCTCCTACAATGAGCTGTTCTTC. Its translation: CAGSGLASYNELFF.